The 4 T cell receptor beta chains below all came from one sample that was sequenced in a study of cytomegalovirus exposure and HLA in healthy donors. PCR amplification relied on 60 Vbeta primers (plus 13 Jbeta primers). Generated by immunoSEQ multiplex PCR, the TCRdb table keeps only in-frame clones and is missing some. The repertoire shows tens of thousands of clones; the top ten hold approximately 3.6%. Source material: PBMCs. These receptors were obtained from a female donor in good health and CMV-seropositive.

The rearrangement joins TRBV7-2 to TRBJ2-7; D call uncertain. The germline gives CDR1 SGHTA, CDR2 FQGNSA. The V end lost 4 bases, the J end lost 3 bases, and 16 bases lay between the germline ends. CDR3 length: 15 residues. The CDR3 sequence: CASSSVTMGSYEQYF. The CDR3 bases are TGTGCCAGCAGCTCGGTAACTATGGGTAGCTACGAGCAGTACTTC.

The chain is built from TRBV19 and TRBJ1-5; D perhaps matches TRBD1 (5 bases). The CDR3 totals 15 residues. CDR1 is LNHDA and CDR2 is SQIVND in the germline V gene (reference sequence). The V gene lost 4 bases and the J gene lost 0 bases, with 10 bases spanning the gap. As DNA, the CDR3 is TGTGCCAGTAGTACTCTAGACAGTAGCAATCAGCCCCAGCATTTT. Translating gives CASSTLDSSNQPQHF.

J is TRBJ1-5 and V is TRBV2, with 12 bases fitting TRBD1. In germline, CDR1 is SNHLY, CDR2 FYNNEI. CDR3 length: 13 amino acids. Unmatched junction bases numbered 2, after V lost 8 bases and J lost 6 bases. The CDR3 coding sequence is TGTGCCAGCGGGGACAGGGGGCTTCAGCCCCAGCATTTT. Protein sequence: CASGDRGLQPQHF.

The chain couples TRBV2 to TRBJ1-1; D is unresolved. CDR3 size: 15 residues. Between the trimmed V and J ends, which lost 6 bases and 0 bases, there was a span of 14 bases. Per the germline V gene, CDR1 is SNHLY and CDR2 is FYNNEI. CDR3 amino acids: CASSLMRILNTEAFF. CDR3 bases: TGTGCCAGCAGCTTAATGAGGATACTGAACACTGAAGCTTTCTTT.